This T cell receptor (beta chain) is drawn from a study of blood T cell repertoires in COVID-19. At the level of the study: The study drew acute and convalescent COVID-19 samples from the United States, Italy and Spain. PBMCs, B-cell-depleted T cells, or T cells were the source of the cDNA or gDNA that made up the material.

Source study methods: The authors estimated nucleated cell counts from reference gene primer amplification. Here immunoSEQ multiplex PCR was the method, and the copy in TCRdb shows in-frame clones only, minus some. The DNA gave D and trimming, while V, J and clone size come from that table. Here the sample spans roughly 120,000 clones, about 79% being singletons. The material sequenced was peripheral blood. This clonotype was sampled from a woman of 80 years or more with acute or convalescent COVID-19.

The CDR3: CSGWQGVAEAFF. CDR3 nucleotide sequence: TGCAGCGGGTGGCAGGGGGTGGCTGAAGCTTTCTTT. This chain joins TRBV29-1 and TRBJ1-1, with TRBD1 matching 7 bases. The V segment lost 7 bases and the J segment 6 bases; nucleotides outside the gene matches: 8. Germline V CDR1 and CDR2: SQVTM, ANQGSEA. This CDR3 is built from 12 residues.